The 27 T cell receptor beta chains given below trace back to one sample, sequenced in a study of blood T cells in healthy people across ages (dated by TCRdb to between 2015 and 2017). Receptors were amplified or captured by 5' RACE. Sequencing instrument: Illumina HiSeq 2500. The second PCR ran for about 7 to 11 cycles and used a J-beta primer mix along with a sample-barcoded 5' primer. TCRdb trimmed public reads at Q25 via fastp, called clones via MiXCR and kept in-frame beta chains. Each entry is one CDR3 protein sequence, shown with its most common DNA and genes. In all, the sample holds over 600,000 distinct CDR3 sequences, and about 43% of those were seen once. The ten biggest clones cover about 30% of the sample. The sample taken for sequencing was blood. The receptor set was obtained from a man of 80 years or more in good health.

This clonotype came up many times. The chain couples TRBV4-2 to TRBJ1-2, with no clear D. Trimming took 0 bases from V and 6 from J, leaving 8 bases between them. The CDR3 contains 13 residues. Germline CDR1 reads LGHNA; CDR2 reads YNFKEQ. The DNA for the CDR3 is TGTGCCAGCAGCCAAGAATGGACGAATGGCTACACCTTC. This encodes CASSQEWTNGYTF.

In its sample, this clonotype was seen many times. The chain has TRBV5-8 and TRBJ2-5; no definite D call. Trimming took 1 base from V and 7 from J, leaving 14 bases between them. The CDR3 covers 14 residues. Germline V gene lookup returns CDR1 SGHTS and CDR2 YDEGEE. The DNA of the CDR3 is TGTGCCAGCAGCTTGAACTTGGGTCTTGGGACCCAGTACTTC. Translated: CASSLNLGLGTQYF.

The genes are TRBV9 and TRBJ1-1; D not resolved. Per the germline V gene, CDR1 is SGDLS and CDR2 is YYNGEE. The CDR3 covers 14 residues. V shed 0 bases and J shed 0 bases, with 6 bases lying between them. In DNA form, the CDR3 reads TGTGCCAGCAGCGTAGACGGAATGAACACTGAAGCTTTCTTT. Translated: CASSVDGMNTEAFF.

V is TRBV20-1 and J is TRBJ2-1; 9 bases match TRBD1. Trimming took 2 bases from V and 8 from J; bases not matched to a gene: 13. The CDR3 length is 16 residues. Germline CDR1 and CDR2: DFQATT and SNEGSKA (reference sequence). The CDR3 here is CSARSPRSDRGHEQFF. Here the CDR3 DNA reads TGCAGTGCTAGATCCCCCAGGTCGGACAGGGGCCATGAGCAGTTCTTC.

Written as DNA, the CDR3 is TGTGCCAGCAGCTTCAGGGGGCTTGAGCAGTACTTC. The encoded protein is CASSFRGLEQYF. This rearrangement joins TRBV7-2 to TRBJ2-7; 8 nucleotides align to TRBD1. Looked up from germline, CDR1 is SGHTA and CDR2 is FQGNSA. The CDR3 is 12 amino acids. Trimming removed 3 bases from V and 7 bases from J; junction bases left unmatched: 2.

A few counts support this clonotype. The V gene is TRBV29-1, the J gene TRBJ2-1; 7 bases match TRBD1. The CDR3 spans 16 residues. Losses at the gene ends were 1 base for V and 13 bases for J; bases not matched to a gene: 19. The V gene's germline CDR1 is SQVTM and CDR2 ANQGSEA. CDR3 bases: TGCAGCGTTGAAGCCCACAGGGGTACGGGAAGAGAGACCCAGTTCTTC. Its protein product is CSVEAHRGTGRETQFF.

This chain joins TRBV10-3 and TRBJ1-2, with 9 nucleotides matching TRBD1. The CDR3 consists of 16 residues. Trimming at V came to 2 bases and at J to 4 bases, leaving 8 bases not matched to a gene. CDR1 and CDR2 from the germline V gene are ENHRY and SYGVKD. CDR3 loop: CAISEPGETGGYGYTF. Written as DNA, the CDR3 is TGTGCCATCAGTGAGCCTGGGGAGACAGGGGGCTATGGCTACACCTTC.

The chain joins TRBV15 to TRBJ2-2; a weak D match, TRBD2 (6 bases). V lost 7 bases and J 7 bases, leaving 13 bases between the germline ends. Germline lookup yields CDR1 LNHNV and CDR2 YYDKDF (reference sequence). The CDR3 is 13 amino acids. CDR3 protein: CATTFGTYGELFF. The CDR3 nucleotides are TGTGCCACCACCTTCGGGACTTACGGGGAGCTGTTTTTT.

The rearrangement uses TRBV3-1 and TRBJ1-1; 7 bases align to TRBD1. The V gene's germline CDR1 is LGHDT and CDR2 YNNKEL (reference sequence). The CDR3 runs 15 residues. The V gene end was trimmed by 3 bases and the J gene end by 1 base; junction bases not matched to a gene: 5. DNA for the CDR3: TGTGCCAGCAGCCAGGCGGGACAGACGAACACTGAAGCTTTCTTT. Its protein product is CASSQAGQTNTEAFF.

The chain combines TRBV19 with TRBJ2-3; 8 bases map to TRBD1. CDR1 and CDR2 (germline): LNHDA, SQIVND (reference sequence). The CDR3 runs 15 residues. J lost 3 bases, V lost 10 bases, and 12 bases had no gene match. CDR3 nucleotides: TGTGCCACCTTCGGACAGGGTAATGGTACAGATACGCAGTATTTT. Encoded protein: CATFGQGNGTDTQYF.

This chain uses TRBV5-6 with TRBJ1-2, with a weak D call TRBD1 (6 bases). Germline CDR1 is SGHDT and CDR2 is YYEEEE. V was pared by 5 bases and J by 0 bases, with 14 bases between. The CDR3 length is 15 residues. The CDR3 sequence is CASSSRGAANYGYTF. CDR3 coding DNA: TGTGCCAGCAGTTCCAGGGGAGCAGCTAACTATGGCTACACCTTC. Combining the CDR3 with reference TRBV5-6 and TRBJ1-2 gives the whole variable domain DAGVTQSPTHLIKTRGQQVTLRCSPKSGHDTVSWYQQALGQGPQFIFQYYEEEERQRGNFPDRFSGHQFPNYSSELNVNALLLGDSALYLCASSSRGAANYGYTFGSGTRLTVV.

This clonotype came up a few times. V gene TRBV11-3 combines with J gene TRBJ2-2; D gene ambiguous. The V and J ends lost 1 base and 4 bases respectively, with 7 bases between them. Germline lookup yields CDR1 SGHNT and CDR2 YENEEA. This CDR3 is 14 amino acids long. DNA of the CDR3: TGTGCCAGCAGCTTAGGAACCCCCACCGGGGAGCTGTTTTTT. Its translation: CASSLGTPTGELFF.

J is TRBJ2-5 and V is TRBV7-9; possibly TRBD1 or TRBD2 for D (5 bases each). The germline CDR1 and CDR2 sequences are SEHNR and FQNEAQ (reference sequence). Trimming stripped 1 base from V and 0 bases from J, with 21 bases between. The CDR3 consists of 19 residues. In DNA form, the CDR3 reads TGTGCCAGCAGCTTAGGAGAGGGACCCACAGTTACGTACCAAGAGACCCAGTACTTC. It codes for CASSLGEGPTVTYQETQYF.

This clonotype showed up just a few times. The rearrangement joins TRBV4-2 to TRBJ2-6; 11 bases align to TRBD1. Germline trimming cut 3 bases from V and 0 bases from J; bases unmatched to any gene: 13. This CDR3 comprises 21 residues. The V gene's germline CDR1 is LGHNA and CDR2 YNFKEQ. The CDR3 sequence: CASSHPLLWGQGGSGANVLTF. Written as DNA, the CDR3 is TGTGCCAGCAGCCACCCCCTCCTATGGGGACAGGGGGGCTCTGGGGCCAACGTCCTGACTTTC.

This clonotype occurred a few times. The chain combines TRBV29-1 with TRBJ2-3, with 16 bases matching TRBD2. Trimming took 5 bases from V and 1 from J; bases not matched to a gene: 9. Germline V gene lookup returns CDR1 SQVTM and CDR2 ANQGSEA. This CDR3 contains 18 residues. Written as DNA, the CDR3 is TGCAGCGTTTCCAAGGGACTAGCGGGAGGGCCCGGCACAGATACGCAGTATTTT. This translates into CSVSKGLAGGPGTDTQYF.

The chain couples TRBV5-4 to TRBJ2-3; weak D call: TRBD2 (6 bases). The CDR3 is 15 amino acids. V lost 3 bases to trimming and J lost 3 bases, with 14 bases between them. CDR1 and CDR2 from the germline V gene are SGHNT and YYREEE (reference sequence). CDR3 DNA sequence: TGTGCCAGCAGCTATGGATCGACTAGGACAGATACGCAGTATTTT. It yields the protein CASSYGSTRTDTQYF. The variable domain in full, with the rest retrieved from reference TRBV5-4 and TRBJ2-3, is ETGVTQSPTHLIKTRGQQVTLRCSSQSGHNTVSWYQQALGQGPQFIFQYYREEENGRGNFPPRFSGLQFPNYSSELNVNALELDDSALYLCASSYGSTRTDTQYFGPGTRLTVL.

The chain is built from TRBV7-9 and TRBJ2-7; possible D gene TRBD2, 6 bases. CDR1 and CDR2 from the germline V gene are SEHNR and FQNEAQ (reference sequence). The CDR3 consists of 15 residues. V lost 4 bases and J lost 5, with 18 bases in between. CDR3 bases: TGTGCCAGCAGCTCCCTCGGGGGTGGGGATCACGAGCAGTACTTC. As protein: CASSSLGGGDHEQYF.

This chain links TRBV7-8 with TRBJ2-7, with D possibly matching TRBD1 (5 bases). Judging by the DNA end, TRBJ2-5 fits better; the J call may be wrong. The CDR3 totals 15 residues. Germline assignment: CDR1 SGHVS and CDR2 FQNEAQ. CDR3 sequence reads: CASSPVQALEETQYF. In DNA, the CDR3 is TGTGCCAGCAGCCCCGTACAGGCGCTAGAGGAGACCCAGTACTTC.

This clonotype was seen only a few times. This sequence joins TRBV28 and TRBJ2-6, with 9 bases aligning to TRBD1. The germline CDR1 and CDR2 sequences are MDHEN and SYDVKM. This CDR3 has 15 residues. J gave up 4 bases and V 9 bases, and 7 bases lay outside the gene matches. The CDR3 nucleotides are TGTGCCAGTTTCACAGGGGGCGCCGGGGCCAACGTCCTGACTTTC. Amino acids: CASFTGGAGANVLTF.

This clonotype was counted a few times. This chain links TRBV18 with TRBJ2-3; D is unclear. V was clipped by 2 bases and J by 4 bases, with 7 bases between them. The CDR3 is 13 residues long. Germline loops: CDR1 KGHSH, CDR2 LQKENI. The CDR3 coding sequence is TGTGCCAGCTCACCAACAAGGGCAGATACGCAGTATTTT. Its protein is CASSPTRADTQYF. The full variable domain, rest sourced from reference TRBV18 and TRBJ2-3, is NAGVMQNPRHLVRRRGQEARLRCSPMKGHSHVYWYRQLPEEGLKFMVYLQKENIIDESGMPKERFSAEFPKEGPSILRIQQVVRGDSAAYFCASSPTRADTQYFGPGTRLTVL.

This clonotype was found once. The V and J genes are TRBV6-2 or TRBV6-3 and TRBJ2-2; D could derive from TRBD1 or TRBD2 (5 bases each). The CDR3 extends over 16 amino acids. With 6 bases removed from V and 8 bases from J, the gap between germline ends came to 22 bases. Germline V gene lookup returns CDR1 MNHEY and CDR2 SVGEGT. The DNA for the CDR3 is TGTGCCAGCAGCACCGGGACCCAAAGGAAGGGTGGGGAGCTGTTTTTT. Its translation: CASSTGTQRKGGELFF.

The chain joins TRBV5-8 to TRBJ2-5; 8 bases fit TRBD1. Germline loops: CDR1 SGHTS, CDR2 YDEGEE. V was clipped by 1 base and J by 1 base; unmatched bases: 6. This CDR3 has 16 residues. This CDR3 is CASSLYIQGGQETQYF. In nucleotides, the CDR3 is TGTGCCAGCAGCTTGTATATACAGGGGGGCCAAGAGACCCAGTACTTC.

This chain links TRBV28 with TRBJ2-7, with D possibly matching TRBD2 (5 bases). The CDR3 extends over 14 amino acids. V was clipped by 6 bases and J by 5 bases, with 17 bases between them. The germline CDR1 and CDR2 sequences are MDHEN and SYDVKM. The CDR3 loop is CASRIASGRDEQYF. The DNA of the CDR3 is TGTGCCAGCAGGATAGCGTCAGGAAGGGACGAGCAGTACTTC.

This clonotype was detected a few times. The CDR3 is CASSYADFKYF. The CDR3 coding sequence is TGTGCCAGCAGTTACGCAGATTTCAAGTACTTC. The gene calls are TRBV6-2 or TRBV6-3 and TRBJ2-5; D remains ambiguous. V was shortened by 2 bases and J by 12 bases, with 10 bases between the two germline ends. The CDR3 loop spans 11 amino acids. The germline gives CDR1 MNHEY, CDR2 SVGEGT.

CDR3 sequence: CSARFTSGSNEQFF. CDR3 nucleotide sequence: TGCAGTGCTAGGTTTACTAGCGGGTCCAATGAGCAGTTCTTC. The chain uses TRBV20-1 and TRBJ2-1, with 9 bases lining up with TRBD2. This CDR3 has 14 residues. The J segment lost 6 bases and the V segment lost 3 bases, leaving 6 bases of the junction unmatched. The germline V gene encodes CDR1 DFQATT and CDR2 SNEGSKA (reference sequence).

In this sample, this clonotype turned up a few times. This chain joins TRBV4-2 and TRBJ1-1; tentative D call: TRBD1 (6 bases). V gave up 4 bases and J gave up 2 bases, with 11 bases separating them. This CDR3 has 14 amino acids. The germline gives CDR1 LGHNA, CDR2 YNFKEQ. The CDR3 protein is CASSPGQLNTEAFF. CDR3 sequence (DNA): TGTGCCAGCAGCCCCGGACAGTTAAACACTGAAGCTTTCTTT.

As concerns this clonotype: A much larger clone sits a single nucleotide away, making a read error possible. The chain employs TRBV12-3 or TRBV12-4 and TRBJ2-7; D may be TRBD1 (5 bases). The CDR3 covers 14 residues. Trimming pared 2 bases from V and 9 bases from J, leaving 17 bases between. Here the CDR3 DNA reads TGTGCCAGCAGTTTACGGGCAGGGCAGGTGGGGCAGTACTTC. Amino acid sequence: CASSLRAGQVGQYF.